This TCR beta chain was documented in a study of blood T cell repertoires in COVID-19. Study-level information: Italy, Spain and the United States were the sources of the convalescent and acute COVID-19 samples.

CDR1 is SGHNT and CDR2 is YENEEA in the germline V gene. The CDR3 sequence is 18 residues long. V shed 2 bases, J shed 1 base, and the junction held 7 bases outside the gene matches. The repertoire was sequenced with immunoSEQ multiplex PCR; TCRdb's copy has only in-frame clones and lacks some. The table records some 100,000 clones, 81% of them present only once. The chain uses TRBV11-3 and TRBJ2-5, with TRBD2 matching 13 bases. The source is a man between 60 and 75 years old with acute or convalescent COVID-19. The sample consisted of peripheral blood. In DNA form, the CDR3 reads TGTGCCAGCAGCTTAAGGCCCGGGACTAGCGGGGCCCAAGAGACCCAGTACTTC. As protein: CASSLRPGTSGAQETQYF. The variable domain in full, with the rest retrieved from reference TRBV11-3 and TRBJ2-5, is EAGVVQSPRYKIIEKKQPVAFWCNPISGHNTLYWYLQNLGQGPELLIRYENEEAVDDSQLPKDRFSAERLKGVDSTLKIQPAELGDSAVYLCASSLRPGTSGAQETQYFGPGTRLLVL.